This passage covers 6 T cell receptor beta chains from one sample sequenced in a study of OX40 agonist ivuxolimab in advanced cancers. The protocol was immunoSEQ multiplex PCR, while the TCRdb copy is restricted to in-frame clones and leaves out a portion. The top ten clones hold over 5% of a sample with approximately 49,000 clones, about 76% of them seen once. Sequencing was performed on CD4+ or CD8+ T cells sorted from blood, taken in a trial of the OX40 agonist ivuxolimab. The receptors stem from an adult with an advanced solid tumor such as melanoma, head and neck, liver or kidney cancer.

The chain couples TRBV27 to TRBJ2-1; 7 bases match TRBD1. This CDR3 comprises 15 residues. Germline-derived CDR1 and CDR2 are MNHEY and SMNVEV (reference sequence). The V gene end was trimmed by 2 bases and the J gene end by 3 bases; junction bases not matched to a gene: 4. CDR3 nucleotide sequence: TGTGCCAGCAGTTTAGAGACAGGGCGCTACAATGAGCAGTTCTTC. It specifies CASSLETGRYNEQFF.

The chain is built from TRBV5-6 and TRBJ2-5; D not resolved. V lost 0 bases to trimming and J lost 5 bases, with 2 bases between them. Germline CDR1 SGHDT, CDR2 YYEEEE. The CDR3 consists of 11 residues. CDR3 sequence (DNA): TGTGCCAGCAGCTTGGATGAGACCCAGTACTTC. This sequence encodes CASSLDETQYF.

The chain combines TRBV27 with TRBJ2-7; TRBD2 is a possible D gene (6 bases). The V end was cut by 5 bases, the J end by 3 bases, with 11 bases between. Germline-derived CDR1 and CDR2 are MNHEY and SMNVEV (reference sequence). This CDR3 spans 13 amino acids. CDR3 in amino acids: CASSPGTYYEQYF. The CDR3 region has the DNA TGTGCCAGCAGTCCCGGGACTTACTACGAGCAGTACTTC.

The V and J genes are TRBV5-5 and TRBJ1-1; D remains ambiguous. Per the germline V gene, CDR1 is SGHKS and CDR2 is YYEKEE (reference sequence). Trimming left V 0 bases short and J 11 bases short, with 8 bases between. CDR3 length equals 11 residues. The CDR3 coding sequence is TGTGCCAGCAGCTTGGGGGTAGTGGCTTTCTTT. It specifies CASSLGVVAFF.

J is TRBJ1-5 and V is TRBV5-1; 11 nucleotides line up with TRBD1. This CDR3 is 16 amino acids long. The V gene end was trimmed by 1 base and the J gene end by 5 bases; junction bases not matched to a gene: 5. Germline lookup yields CDR1 SGHRS and CDR2 YFSETQ. In nucleotides, the CDR3 is TGCGCCAGCAGCTTGATTGGGACAGGGGGACATCAGCCCCAGCATTTT. It yields the protein CASSLIGTGGHQPQHF.

This chain uses TRBV5-4 with TRBJ2-5; perhaps TRBD1 as D (6 bases). The CDR3 sequence is 14 residues long. In germline, CDR1 is SGHNT, CDR2 YYREEE (reference sequence). The ends were cut back, 3 bases at V and 5 bases at J, with 14 bases in the middle. CDR3 sequence reads: CASSWGPDGETQYF. CDR3 in DNA: TGTGCCAGCAGCTGGGGGCCGGACGGGGAGACCCAGTACTTC.